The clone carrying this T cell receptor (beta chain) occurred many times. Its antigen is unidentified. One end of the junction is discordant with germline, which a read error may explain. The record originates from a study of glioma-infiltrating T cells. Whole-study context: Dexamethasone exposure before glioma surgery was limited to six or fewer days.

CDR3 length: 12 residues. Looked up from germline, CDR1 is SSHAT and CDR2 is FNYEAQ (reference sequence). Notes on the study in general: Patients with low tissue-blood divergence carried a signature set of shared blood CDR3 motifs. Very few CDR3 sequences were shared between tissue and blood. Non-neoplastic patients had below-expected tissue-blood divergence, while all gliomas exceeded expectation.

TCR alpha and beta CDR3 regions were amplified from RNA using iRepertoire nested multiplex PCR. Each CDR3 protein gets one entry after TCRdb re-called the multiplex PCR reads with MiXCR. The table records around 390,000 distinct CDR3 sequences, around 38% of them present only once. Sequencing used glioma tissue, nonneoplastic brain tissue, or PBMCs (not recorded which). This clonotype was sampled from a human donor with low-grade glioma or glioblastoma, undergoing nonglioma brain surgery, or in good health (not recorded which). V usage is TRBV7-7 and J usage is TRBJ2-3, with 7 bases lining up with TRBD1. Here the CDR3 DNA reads TGTGCTAGCAGCTTAGCAGGGGGATCGCAGTATTTT. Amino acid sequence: CASSLAGGSQYF.